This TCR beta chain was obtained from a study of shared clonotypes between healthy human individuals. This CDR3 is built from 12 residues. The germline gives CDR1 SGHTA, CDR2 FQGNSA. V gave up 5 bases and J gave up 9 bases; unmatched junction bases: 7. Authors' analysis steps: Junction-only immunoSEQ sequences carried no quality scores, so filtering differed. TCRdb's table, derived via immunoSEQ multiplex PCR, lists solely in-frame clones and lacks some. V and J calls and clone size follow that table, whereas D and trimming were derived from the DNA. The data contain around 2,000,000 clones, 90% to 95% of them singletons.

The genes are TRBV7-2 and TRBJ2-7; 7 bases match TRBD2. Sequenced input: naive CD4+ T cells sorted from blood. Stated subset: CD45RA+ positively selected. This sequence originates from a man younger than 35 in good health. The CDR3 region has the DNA TGTGCCAGCAGCGCCCAGACTAGCCTGCAGTACTTC. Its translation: CASSAQTSLQYF.